The entry that follows covers one TCR beta chain sequence. The data belong to a study of T cells in localized non-small cell lung cancer. TCRdb's table, derived via immunoSEQ multiplex PCR, lists solely in-frame clones and lacks some. The table has around 83,000 clones, over 60% seen once. Trimming cost V 1 base and J 7 bases, with 5 bases left between them. This CDR3 is built from 12 residues. CDR1 is KGHSH, CDR2 LQKENI, per germline. The chain uses TRBV18 and TRBJ2-1, with D possibly matching TRBD1 (5 bases). The TCR was taken from a man aged 35 to 69 with stage II squamous cell lung carcinoma. Sequencing used PBMCs, obtained before any cancer treatment. The DNA of the CDR3 is TGTGCCAGCTCACCACAGGGGAATGAGCAGTTCTTC. It codes for CASSPQGNEQFF.